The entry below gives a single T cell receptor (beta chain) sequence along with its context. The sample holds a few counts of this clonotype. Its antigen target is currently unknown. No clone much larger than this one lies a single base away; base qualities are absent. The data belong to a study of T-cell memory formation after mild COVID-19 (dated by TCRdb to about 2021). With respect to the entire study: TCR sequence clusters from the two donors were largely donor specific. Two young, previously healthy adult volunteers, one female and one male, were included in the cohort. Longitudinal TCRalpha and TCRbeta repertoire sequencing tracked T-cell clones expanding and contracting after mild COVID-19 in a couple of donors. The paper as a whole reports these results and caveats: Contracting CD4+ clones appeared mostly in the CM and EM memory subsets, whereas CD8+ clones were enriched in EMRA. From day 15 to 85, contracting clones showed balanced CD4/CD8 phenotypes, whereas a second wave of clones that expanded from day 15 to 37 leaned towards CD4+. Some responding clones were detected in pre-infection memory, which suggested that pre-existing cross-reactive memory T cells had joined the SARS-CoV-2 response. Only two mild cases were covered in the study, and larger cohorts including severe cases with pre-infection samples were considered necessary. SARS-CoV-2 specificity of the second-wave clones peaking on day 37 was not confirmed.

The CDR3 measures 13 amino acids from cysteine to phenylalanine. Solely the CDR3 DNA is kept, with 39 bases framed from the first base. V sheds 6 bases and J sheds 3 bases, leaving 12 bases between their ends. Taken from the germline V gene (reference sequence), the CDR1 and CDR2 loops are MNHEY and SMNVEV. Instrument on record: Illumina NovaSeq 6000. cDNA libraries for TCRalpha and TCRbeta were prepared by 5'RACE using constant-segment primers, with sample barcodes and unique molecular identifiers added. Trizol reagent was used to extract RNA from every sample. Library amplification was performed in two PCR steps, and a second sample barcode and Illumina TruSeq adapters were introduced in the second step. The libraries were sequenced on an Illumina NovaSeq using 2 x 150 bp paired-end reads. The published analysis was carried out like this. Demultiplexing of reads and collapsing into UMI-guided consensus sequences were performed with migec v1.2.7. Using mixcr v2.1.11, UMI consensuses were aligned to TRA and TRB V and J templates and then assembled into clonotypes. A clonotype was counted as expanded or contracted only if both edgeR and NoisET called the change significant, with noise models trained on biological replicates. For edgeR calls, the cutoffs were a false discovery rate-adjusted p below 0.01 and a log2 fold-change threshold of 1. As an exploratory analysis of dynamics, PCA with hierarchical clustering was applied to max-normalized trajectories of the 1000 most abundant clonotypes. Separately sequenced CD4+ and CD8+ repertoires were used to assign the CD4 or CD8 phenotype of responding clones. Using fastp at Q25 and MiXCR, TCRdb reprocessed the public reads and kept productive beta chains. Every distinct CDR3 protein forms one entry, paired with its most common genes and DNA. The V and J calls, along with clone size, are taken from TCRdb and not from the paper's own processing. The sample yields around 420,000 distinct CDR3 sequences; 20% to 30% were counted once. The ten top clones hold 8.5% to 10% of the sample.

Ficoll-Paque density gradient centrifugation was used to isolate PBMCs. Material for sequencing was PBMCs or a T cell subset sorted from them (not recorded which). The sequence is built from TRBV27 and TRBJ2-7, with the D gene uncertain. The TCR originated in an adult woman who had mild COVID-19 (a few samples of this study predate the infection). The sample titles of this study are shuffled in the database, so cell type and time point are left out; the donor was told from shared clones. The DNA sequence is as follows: TGTGCCAGCAGCCTCTATCTTAACTACGAGCAGTACTTC. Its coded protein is CASSLYLNYEQYF.